The 31 T cell receptor beta chains below all came from one sample that was sequenced in a study of T cell repertoires in cytomegalovirus infection. These receptors are not linked to any known antigen. A single record per CDR3 protein comes from TCRdb applying MiXCR to the reads. The sample carries 310,000 or so distinct CDR3 sequences, 20% to 30% recorded once. This material consisted of cultured PBMCs, taken from culture after CMV antigen stimulation. These receptors came from a human donor in good health (CMV status not recorded). Some clones in this sample may be carry-over from other donors' samples.

The chain uses TRBV20-1 and TRBJ1-6; D remains ambiguous. Looked up from germline, CDR1 is DFQATT and CDR2 is SNEGSKA (reference sequence). The CDR3 extends over 13 amino acids. Trimming took off 1 base at V and 9 bases at J, with 10 bases between the two ends. CDR3 nucleotide sequence: TGCAGTGCTAGAGTGGGTTTGAGTTCACCCCTCCACTTT. Its translation is CSARVGLSSPLHF.

The V call is TRBV6-8, the J call TRBJ2-3; D may correspond to TRBD1 or TRBD2 (5 bases each). V was pared by 0 bases and J by 1 base, with 8 bases between. This CDR3 has 15 amino acids. Germline loops: CDR1 MNHGY, CDR2 SAAAGT. Written as DNA, the CDR3 is TGTGCCAGCAGTTACTCGGGGACCCGCACAGATACGCAGTATTTT. Translating it yields CASSYSGTRTDTQYF.

This clonotype was counted at least ten times. This chain uses TRBV7-2 with TRBJ1-6; 10 positions agree with TRBD1. CDR1 is SGHTA, CDR2 FQGNSA, per germline. J gave up 10 bases and V 4 bases, and 4 bases lay outside the gene matches. This CDR3 is built from 14 residues. CDR3 protein: CASSYLTGGSPLHF. In DNA form, the CDR3 reads TGTGCCAGCAGCTACCTGACAGGGGGCTCACCCCTCCACTTT.

The V and J genes are TRBV5-4 and TRBJ2-1, with a tentative D call TRBD2 (6 bases). V shed 1 base and J shed 5 bases, with 22 bases lying between them. This CDR3 spans 18 amino acids. CDR1 SGHNT and CDR2 YYREEE come from the germline V gene (reference sequence). The CDR3 is CASSLTPRAGRDHNEQFF. The CDR3, as DNA: TGTGCCAGCAGCTTGACTCCTCGCGCGGGGCGGGACCACAATGAGCAGTTCTTC.

This clonotype was observed a handful of times. The V and J genes are TRBV30 and TRBJ1-2; D perhaps matches TRBD1 (5 bases). Germline loops: CDR1 GTSNPN, CDR2 SVGIG (reference sequence). Trimming left V 6 bases short and J 4 bases short, with 12 bases between. The CDR3 is 12 amino acids. The CDR3 bases are TGTGCCTGCAGGGAGGGAGGCTATGGCTACACCTTC. Translated: CACREGGYGYTF.

This clonotype showed up just a few times. This chain uses TRBV6-5 with TRBJ2-2, with D possibly being TRBD2 (5 bases). Per the germline V gene, CDR1 is MNHEY and CDR2 is SVGAGI. The CDR3 covers 15 residues. V shed 1 base and J shed 5 bases, with 11 bases lying between them. CDR3 DNA: TGTGCCAGCAGTTACTACTCGGAGGCGACCGGGGAGCTGTTTTTT. Protein product: CASSYYSEATGELFF.

The chain uses TRBV12-3 or TRBV12-4 and TRBJ2-1; perhaps TRBD1 as D (6 bases). The CDR3 consists of 17 residues. V lost 3 bases and J lost 8, with 23 bases in between. The CDR3 coding sequence is TGTGCCAGCAGTTTTTATGGGGGCGGTATCGGGGTCGATGAGCAGTTCTTC. It encodes CASSFYGGGIGVDEQFF.

The chain carries TRBV7-2 and TRBJ1-6; 8 nucleotides line up with TRBD1. This CDR3 is 17 amino acids long. J lost 8 bases, V lost 5 bases, and 14 bases had no gene match. Germline CDR1 and CDR2: SGHTA and FQGNSA. CDR3 protein: CASSLRDRQWADSPLHF. Written as DNA, the CDR3 is TGTGCCAGCAGCCTCCGGGACAGGCAATGGGCAGATTCACCCCTCCACTTT.

A few counts support this clonotype. V gene TRBV10-3 combines with J gene TRBJ2-1; TRBD1 agrees at 9 bases. The CDR3 loop spans 12 amino acids. CDR1 and CDR2 (germline): ENHRY, SYGVKD. With 10 bases clipped from V and 5 bases from J, the junction kept 3 bases outside the gene matches. The CDR3 nucleotides are TGTGCCACCCGACAGGGGGACAATGAGCAGTTCTTC. It codes for CATRQGDNEQFF.

This clonotype was seen ten or more times. The chain carries TRBV11-2 and TRBJ2-1; TRBD2 agrees at 14 bases. Germline V CDR1 and CDR2: SGHAT, FQNNGV. The CDR3 is 16 residues long. V shed 4 bases and J 4 bases; nucleotides not matched to a gene: 3. DNA for the CDR3: TGTGCCAGCAGCTCGAGGACTAGCGGGAGGTACAATGAGCAGTTCTTC. Protein sequence: CASSSRTSGRYNEQFF.

The gene calls are TRBV19 and TRBJ1-6; 7 bases line up with TRBD1. J was trimmed by 9 bases and V by 4 bases; bases with no gene match: 9. This CDR3 region has 15 residues. Germline V gene lookup returns CDR1 LNHDA and CDR2 SQIVND (reference sequence). CDR3 in amino acids: CASSTNRGRSSPLHF. As DNA, the CDR3 is TGTGCCAGTAGTACGAACAGGGGACGCAGTTCACCCCTCCACTTT.

The chain recombines TRBV20-1 with TRBJ2-7, with D possibly TRBD1 on 6 matching bases. The V and J ends lost 6 bases and 2 bases respectively, with 17 bases between them. CDR3 length: 14 amino acids. The germline V gene has CDR1 DFQATT and CDR2 SNEGSKA (reference sequence). The CDR3 is CSARVGGLAYEQYF. CDR3 nucleotide sequence: TGCAGTGCCCGGGTTGGGGGCCTCGCCTACGAGCAGTACTTC.

The sample holds many counts of this clonotype. This chain uses TRBV7-8 with TRBJ1-1; D ambiguous. Germline loops: CDR1 SGHVS, CDR2 FQNEAQ. The germline V and J ends were trimmed by 3 bases and 3 bases, with 14 bases remaining between them. CDR3 length: 15 residues. CDR3 sequence: CASSFGIRYDTEAFF. The DNA for the CDR3 is TGTGCCAGCAGCTTCGGGATACGTTACGACACTGAAGCTTTCTTT. The variable domain in full, completed from reference TRBV7-8 and TRBJ1-1, reads GAGVSQSPRYKVAKRGQDVALRCDPISGHVSLFWYQQALGQGPEFLTYFQNEAQLDKSGLPSDRFFAERPEGSVSTLKIQRTQQEDSAVYLCASSFGIRYDTEAFFGQGTRLTVV.

This clonotype occurred a few times. V gene TRBV27 combines with J gene TRBJ2-6; unclear D gene. Trimming cost V 6 bases and J 4 bases, with 13 bases left between them. Germline V gene lookup returns CDR1 MNHEY and CDR2 SMNVEV (reference sequence). The CDR3 has 15 amino acids. CDR3 coding DNA: TGTGCCAGCAGATCGACGGTAGTGGGGGCCAACGTCCTGACTTTC. Its translation: CASRSTVVGANVLTF.

This clonotype was seen many times. V gene TRBV19 combines with J gene TRBJ1-2, with 10 positions matching TRBD1. This CDR3 contains 17 residues. After removal of 4 bases from V and 4 bases from J, the junction contained 12 bases not matched to a gene. Germline V gene sequence: CDR1 LNHDA, CDR2 SQIVND (reference sequence). The CDR3 is CASSTGGQGPHRYGYTF. CDR3 bases: TGTGCCAGTAGTACGGGGGGACAGGGGCCTCATCGCTATGGCTACACCTTC.

This clonotype showed up just a few times. V gene TRBV7-9 combines with J gene TRBJ2-6; D uncertain. The ends were cut back, 7 bases at V and 4 bases at J, with 5 bases in the middle. The CDR3 length is 12 residues. Germline V CDR1 and CDR2: SEHNR, FQNEAQ (reference sequence). The CDR3, as DNA: TGTGCCAGCACGCCCGGGGCCAACGTCCTGACTTTC. This encodes CASTPGANVLTF. The whole variable domain, filled in from reference TRBV7-9 and TRBJ2-6, reads DTGVSQNPRHKITKRGQNVTFRCDPISEHNRLYWYRQTLGQGPEFLTYFQNEAQLEKSRLLSDRFSAERPKGSFSTLEIQRTEQGDSAMYLCASTPGANVLTFGAGSRLTVL.

Written as DNA, the CDR3 is TGTGCCAGCGGTGTCTCGGGGCGGGCCGGGGAGCTGTTTTTT. This encodes CASGVSGRAGELFF. V and J are TRBV27 and TRBJ2-2; D is tentatively TRBD1 or TRBD2 (5 bases each). The V gene's germline CDR1 is MNHEY and CDR2 SMNVEV (reference sequence). This CDR3 has 14 amino acids. Trimming left V 8 bases short and J 6 bases short, with 16 bases between.

This clonotype was picked up many times. DNA for the CDR3: TGTGCCAGCAGTTTAGGGGGTATGGCTGAAGCTTTCTTT. Protein product: CASSLGGMAEAFF. The chain links TRBV12-3 or TRBV12-4 to TRBJ1-1; D remains ambiguous. V lost 1 base and J 6 bases, leaving 9 bases between the germline ends. The CDR3 consists of 13 residues.

The chain links TRBV24-1 to TRBJ2-3; possible D gene TRBD2, 6 bases. With 4 bases removed from V and 6 bases from J, the gap between germline ends came to 16 bases. Germline CDR1 KGHDR, CDR2 SFDVKD. This CDR3 comprises 15 residues. The CDR3 DNA sequence: TGTGCCACCAGTGACCAACTAGCACGGGCGGATACGCAGTATTTT. Amino acid sequence: CATSDQLARADTQYF.

The chain employs TRBV6-2 or TRBV6-3 and TRBJ2-3, with 7 bases lining up with TRBD2. CDR1 and CDR2 (germline): MNHEY, SVGEGT. Trimming at V came to 4 bases and at J to 11 bases, leaving 21 bases not matched to a gene. This CDR3 has 17 amino acids. CDR3 sequence: CASSSLRGAGEGPEQYF. Here the CDR3 DNA reads TGTGCCAGCAGTTCCCTCCGAGGCGCGGGAGAGGGACCAGAGCAGTATTTT.

This clonotype was counted ten times or more. The chain joins TRBV7-2 to TRBJ2-2; D ambiguous. The CDR3 covers 15 residues. Germline CDR1 and CDR2: SGHTA and FQGNSA. V lost 0 bases to trimming and J lost 2 bases, with 7 bases between them. The CDR3 coding sequence is TGTGCCAGCAGCTTAGCGACTTTCAACACCGGGGAGCTGTTTTTT. Translating it yields CASSLATFNTGELFF.

The chain carries TRBV7-2 and TRBJ2-2, with TRBD2 matching over 8 bases. Per germline, CDR1 SGHTA and CDR2 FQGNSA. The CDR3 consists of 14 residues. The V segment lost 5 bases and the J segment 15 bases; nucleotides outside the gene matches: 14. The chain's CDR3 is CASSRGSSGGMVFF. CDR3 sequence (DNA): TGTGCCAGCAGCCGAGGGTCGTCGGGGGGGATGGTGTTTTTT.

The genes are TRBV25-1 and TRBJ1-6; tentatively, D is TRBD1 (5 bases). V gave up 6 bases and J gave up 17 bases, with 17 bases separating them. The CDR3 has 12 amino acids. Germline CDR1 and CDR2: MGHDK and SYGVNS. The CDR3 spells CASSLKGVRFHF. The CDR3 DNA is TGTGCCAGCAGCCTCAAAGGGGTCCGATTCCACTTT.

The genes are TRBV15 and TRBJ1-2, with 7 bases identical to TRBD1. From germline, CDR1 is LNHNV and CDR2 YYDKDF (reference sequence). The CDR3 length is 16 residues. Losses at the gene ends were 8 bases for V and 4 bases for J; bases not matched to a gene: 16. The CDR3 bases are TGTGCCACCTCCAGGCGCCCGGGACAGAGGGGCTATGGCTACACCTTC. Translation gives CATSRRPGQRGYGYTF.

This clonotype was detected a few times. V gene TRBV15 combines with J gene TRBJ2-3; the D gene could be TRBD1 or TRBD2 (5 bases each). Germline V gene lookup returns CDR1 LNHNV and CDR2 YYDKDF (reference sequence). The length of the CDR3 is 16 residues. V lost 4 bases and J lost 1, with 15 bases in between. The CDR3 reads CATSNPLRGGTDTQYF. The CDR3 region has the DNA TGTGCCACCAGCAACCCTCTCCGGGGCGGCACAGATACGCAGTATTTT.

In this sample, this clonotype turned up a few times. The chain employs TRBV7-2 and TRBJ2-4; no clear D. V was shortened by 6 bases and J by 4 bases, with 7 bases between the two germline ends. There are 12 residues in the CDR3. Germline CDR1 SGHTA, CDR2 FQGNSA. The DNA of the CDR3 is TGTGCCAGCAGTCTAAGGAAAAACATTCAGTACTTC. Protein product: CASSLRKNIQYF. The full variable domain, its missing parts supplied by reference TRBV7-2 and TRBJ2-4, is GAGVSQSPSNKVTEKGKDVELRCDPISGHTALYWYRQSLGQGLEFLIYFQGNSAPDKSGLPSDRFSAERTGGSVSTLTIQRTQQEDSAVYLCASSLRKNIQYFGAGTRLSVL.

The chain is built from TRBV6-2 or TRBV6-3 and TRBJ2-2; no clear D. Germline loops: CDR1 MNHEY, CDR2 SVGEGT. The CDR3 contains 12 residues. V lost 6 bases and J lost 6, with 8 bases in between. This chain's CDR3 is CASRLNAGELFF. The CDR3 DNA reads TGTGCCAGCAGACTCAACGCCGGGGAGCTGTTTTTT.

The chain employs TRBV6-2 or TRBV6-3 and TRBJ2-5; D not certain. The ends were cut back, 4 bases at V and 2 bases at J, with 20 bases in the middle. The germline V gene encodes CDR1 MNHEY and CDR2 SVGEGT. This CDR3 contains 17 residues. The CDR3 spells CASSSFGSSPRQETQYF. CDR3 nucleotide sequence: TGTGCCAGCAGTTCCTTCGGTTCCTCCCCGCGGCAAGAGACCCAGTACTTC.

The chain combines TRBV27 with TRBJ2-3; the D is unclear. Trimming pared 4 bases from V and 0 bases from J, leaving 17 bases between. The CDR3 is 17 amino acids. The germline V gene encodes CDR1 MNHEY and CDR2 SMNVEV (reference sequence). CDR3 sequence (DNA): TGTGCCAGCAGTTCTCGGACCCACCACCTTAGCACAGATACGCAGTATTTT. It is translated as CASSSRTHHLSTDTQYF.

The chain joins TRBV7-2 to TRBJ2-3, with TRBD2 identical over 9 bases. The CDR3 runs to 17 residues. V shed 1 base, J shed 5 bases, and the junction held 10 bases outside the gene matches. Germline CDR1 SGHTA, CDR2 FQGNSA. The DNA for the CDR3 is TGTGCCAGCAGCTTAGGGGCCAGCGGGAGGACTTTAGATACGCAGTATTTT. This codes for CASSLGASGRTLDTQYF. The full variable domain, completed using reference TRBV7-2 and TRBJ2-3, is GAGVSQSPSNKVTEKGKDVELRCDPISGHTALYWYRQSLGQGLEFLIYFQGNSAPDKSGLPSDRFSAERTGGSVSTLTIQRTQQEDSAVYLCASSLGASGRTLDTQYFGPGTRLTVL.

The chain uses TRBV5-1 and TRBJ2-2, with D maybe TRBD1 (5 bases). The CDR3 loop spans 15 amino acids. Between the trimmed V and J ends, which lost 0 bases and 4 bases, there was a span of 10 bases. Germline CDR1 reads SGHRS; CDR2 reads YFSETQ. CDR3 nucleotide sequence: TGCGCCAGCAGCTTGGTGACAGCCCCCACCGGGGAGCTGTTTTTT. It translates to CASSLVTAPTGELFF.